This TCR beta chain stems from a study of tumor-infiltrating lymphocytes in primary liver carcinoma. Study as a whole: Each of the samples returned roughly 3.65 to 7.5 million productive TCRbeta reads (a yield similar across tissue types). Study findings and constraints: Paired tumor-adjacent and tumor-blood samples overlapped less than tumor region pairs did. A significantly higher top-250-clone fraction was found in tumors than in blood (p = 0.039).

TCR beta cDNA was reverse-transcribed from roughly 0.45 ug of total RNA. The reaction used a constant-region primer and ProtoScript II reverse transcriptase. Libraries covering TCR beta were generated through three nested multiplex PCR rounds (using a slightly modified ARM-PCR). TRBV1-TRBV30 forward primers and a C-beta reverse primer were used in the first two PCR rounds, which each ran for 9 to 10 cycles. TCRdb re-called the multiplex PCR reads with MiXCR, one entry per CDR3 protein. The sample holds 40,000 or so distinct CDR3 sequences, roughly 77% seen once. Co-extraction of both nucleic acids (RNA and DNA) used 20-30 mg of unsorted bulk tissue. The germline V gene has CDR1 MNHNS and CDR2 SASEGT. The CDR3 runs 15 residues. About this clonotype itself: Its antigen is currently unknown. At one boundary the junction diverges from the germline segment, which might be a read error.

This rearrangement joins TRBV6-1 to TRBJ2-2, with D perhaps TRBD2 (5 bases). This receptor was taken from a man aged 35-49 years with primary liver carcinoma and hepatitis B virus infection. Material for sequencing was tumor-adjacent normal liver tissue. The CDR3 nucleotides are TGTGCCAGCAGTCCCCTAGTGGGAGAAACCGGGGAGCTCTTTTTT. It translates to CASSPLVGETGELFF.